This T cell receptor beta chain stems from a study of identical twins. After template switching added a universal primer site, the resulting cDNA carried unique molecular identifiers. TCRdb processed the 5' RACE reads anew with MiXCR; each CDR3 protein has one entry. The data show a few hundred thousand distinct CDR3 sequences, with approximately 24% seen just once and 2.5% to 3.5% held by the top ten. The CDR3 extends over 15 amino acids. The germline gives CDR1 SGHTA, CDR2 FQGNSA. The V end lost 2 bases, the J end lost 1 base, and 9 bases lay between the germline ends. This clonotype was counted between two and nine times. A further study also used this sample, focusing on T cells expressing NK-cell markers. From that report: A range of roughly 1.0-8% of CD8+ T cells consisted of dominant NKG2C+ clonotypes in more than five donors.

Sequenced: CD4+ T cells sorted from blood. J is TRBJ2-1 and V is TRBV7-2, with D hard to call. This sequence was found in a woman between 18 and 29 years old in good health. This CDR3 reads CASSLSAGSYNEQFF. The CDR3, as DNA: TGTGCCAGCAGCTTAAGTGCTGGGTCCTACAATGAGCAGTTCTTC.